Listed here are 18 T cell receptor beta chains from one sample, sequenced in a study of blood T cells in healthy people across ages. With a J-beta primer mix and a sample-barcoded 5' primer, a second PCR ran about 6 to 11 cycles. TCRdb processed the 5' RACE reads anew with MiXCR; each CDR3 protein has one entry. The data show approximately 1.5 million distinct CDR3 sequences, approximately 32% seen once. The specimen was blood. These receptors all stem from a woman aged 25 to 39 in good health.

In this sample, this clonotype turned up many times. This chain joins TRBV9 and TRBJ2-7; possibly TRBD1 or TRBD2 for D (5 bases each). CDR1 and CDR2 (germline): SGDLS, YYNGEE. The CDR3 loop spans 13 amino acids. V lost 5 bases, J lost 5 bases, and 14 bases lay in between. Here the CDR3 reads CASSVGPLDEQYF. Written as DNA, the CDR3 is TGTGCCAGCAGTGTGGGACCCCTGGACGAGCAGTACTTC. The full variable domain, completed using reference TRBV9 and TRBJ2-7, is DSGVTQTPKHLITATGQRVTLRCSPRSGDLSVYWYQQSLDQGLQFLIQYYNGEERAKGNILERFSAQQFPDLHSELNLSSLELGDSALYFCASSVGPLDEQYFGPGTRLTVT.

This chain uses TRBV3-1 with TRBJ2-1; 13 bases fit TRBD2. The CDR3 runs to 16 residues. Germline CDR1 LGHDT, CDR2 YNNKEL (reference sequence). V lost 5 bases and J lost 4; bases outside the gene matches: 5. The CDR3 is CASSETSGRTYNEQFF. CDR3 DNA: TGTGCCAGCAGCGAGACTAGCGGGAGGACTTACAATGAGCAGTTCTTC.

This clonotype has ten or more counts. V usage is TRBV10-3 and J usage is TRBJ2-1, with TRBD2 identical over 10 bases. The CDR3 covers 16 residues. Trimming at V came to 0 bases and at J to 9 bases, leaving 8 bases not matched to a gene. From germline, CDR1 is ENHRY and CDR2 SYGVKD. The CDR3 nucleotides read TGTGCCATCAGTGAGTCGCGACTAGCGGGCTTTACTGAGCAGTTCTTC. Translated, it gives CAISESRLAGFTEQFF.

The rearrangement links TRBV7-9 to TRBJ2-1, with 12 bases matching TRBD2. The germline CDR1 and CDR2 sequences are SEHNR and FQNEAQ (reference sequence). This CDR3 region has 18 residues. V dropped 2 bases and J dropped 8; count of bases not matched to a gene: 13. The CDR3 here is CASSLFASGGANGDEQFF. CDR3 bases: TGTGCCAGCAGCTTATTCGCTAGCGGGGGGGCGAATGGGGATGAGCAGTTCTTC.

The DNA for the CDR3 is TGTGCCGTCAAATCATCCCCCGAGCGGGAGTTTGTCCACGAGCAGTACTTC. This codes for CAVKSSPEREFVHEQYF. The rearrangement joins TRBV6-2 or TRBV6-3 to TRBJ2-5, with TRBD2 identical over 8 bases. The end of the DNA is better explained by TRBJ2-7, so the J call may be wrong. The CDR3 runs 17 residues. Germline-derived CDR1 and CDR2 are MNHEY and SVGEGT.

In its sample, this clonotype was seen a few times. V usage is TRBV30 and J usage is TRBJ1-1; no clear D. V lost 0 bases, J lost 1 base, and 3 bases lay in between. The CDR3 is 12 amino acids. From germline, CDR1 is GTSNPN and CDR2 SVGIG (reference sequence). The CDR3 DNA is TGTGCCTGGAGTGTTTCGAACACTGAAGCTTTCTTT. Translated: CAWSVSNTEAFF.

Regarding this clonotype: This may stem from a read error, because a much larger clone lies one nucleotide away. This sequence joins TRBV7-9 and TRBJ2-7; D tentatively fits TRBD1 or TRBD2 (5 bases each). The CDR3 contains 12 residues. V lost 8 bases, J lost 5 bases, and 13 bases lay in between. In germline, CDR1 is SEHNR, CDR2 FQNEAQ (reference sequence). CDR3 bases: TGTGCCAGCGGCTCAGGGACGGACGAGCAGTACTTC. Its translation: CASGSGTDEQYF.

This clonotype rates as medium-sized. The chain recombines TRBV27 with TRBJ2-1; unclear D gene. This CDR3 has 12 amino acids. V lost 2 bases and J 7 bases, leaving 6 bases between the germline ends. Germline assignment: CDR1 MNHEY and CDR2 SMNVEV (reference sequence). The chain's CDR3 is CASSLIGNEQFF. CDR3 coding DNA: TGTGCCAGCAGTTTAATTGGGAATGAGCAGTTCTTC.

This clonotype was picked up a small number of times. The chain uses TRBV7-7 and TRBJ2-3; 8 nucleotides line up with TRBD2. Looked up from germline, CDR1 is SSHAT and CDR2 is FNYEAQ (reference sequence). CDR3 size: 14 residues. J lost 5 bases, V lost 5 bases, and 6 bases had no gene match. The CDR3 region has the DNA TGTGCCAGCAGCCCCAGCGGGAGACGAGATACGCAGTATTTT. Translated, it gives CASSPSGRRDTQYF.

The V call is TRBV20-1, the J call TRBJ1-1, with 7 nucleotides matching TRBD1. Losses at the gene ends were 1 base for V and 1 base for J; bases not matched to a gene: 9. Germline V lookup: CDR1 DFQATT, CDR2 SNEGSKA (reference sequence). This CDR3 region has 16 residues. CDR3 protein: CSARGLRGQQNTEAFF. For the CDR3, the DNA is TGCAGTGCTAGAGGCCTACGGGGACAGCAGAACACTGAAGCTTTCTTT.

The CDR3: CASSFAGHTNYEQYF. DNA for the CDR3: TGTGCCAGCAGTTTCGCGGGACATACAAACTACGAGCAGTACTTC. The chain combines TRBV28 with TRBJ2-7; the D gene could be TRBD1 or TRBD2 (6 bases each). The CDR3 sequence is 15 residues long. V gave up 3 bases and J gave up 3 bases, with 15 bases separating them. The germline gives CDR1 MDHEN, CDR2 SYDVKM. The whole variable domain, filled in from reference TRBV28 and TRBJ2-7, reads DVKVTQSSRYLVKRTGEKVFLECVQDMDHENMFWYRQDPGLGLRLIYFSYDVKMKEKGDIPEGYSVSREKKERFSLILESASTNQTSMYLCASSFAGHTNYEQYFGPGTRLTVT.

In this sample, this clonotype turned up many times. The chain joins TRBV4-1 to TRBJ2-1; 12 bases align to TRBD2. The J segment lost 0 bases and the V segment lost 1 base, leaving 1 base of the junction unmatched. Germline loops: CDR1 MGHRA, CDR2 YSYEKL. This CDR3 is 17 amino acids long. CDR3 amino acids: CASSQGTSGASYNEQFF. The DNA for the CDR3 is TGCGCCAGCAGCCAAGGGACTAGCGGGGCCTCCTACAATGAGCAGTTCTTC.

This clonotype has more than one count but fewer than ten. The rearrangement uses TRBV5-1 and TRBJ2-3; 7 positions agree with TRBD2. V lost 2 bases, J lost 10 bases, and 7 bases stayed unmatched. CDR1 is SGHRS and CDR2 is YFSETQ in the germline V gene. The CDR3 has 13 amino acids. The chain's CDR3 is CASSLISGDPQYF. The CDR3, as DNA: TGCGCCAGCAGCTTAATAAGCGGGGATCCGCAGTATTTT.

In regard to this clonotype: This CDR3 is missing its conserved last phenylalanine or tryptophan, likely due to a read error. The rearrangement uses TRBV14 and TRBJ2-3; D is uncertain. The CDR3 consists of 13 residues. V lost 0 bases and J 4 bases, leaving 5 bases between the germline ends. The germline V gene has CDR1 SGHDN and CDR2 FVKESK. CDR3 DNA sequence: TGTGCCAGCAGCCAAGAGCAGTCAGATACGCAGTATTTG. Translated, it gives CASSQEQSDTQYL.

V and J are TRBV3-1 and TRBJ2-1; TRBD2 matches at 13 bases. Germline values: CDR1 LGHDT, CDR2 YNNKEL (reference sequence). With 3 bases clipped from V and 8 bases from J, the junction kept 7 bases outside the gene matches. This CDR3 has 16 residues. The DNA of the CDR3 is TGTGCCAGCAGCCACGTACTAGCGGGGGGGTTCGATGAGCAGTTCTTC. The encoded protein is CASSHVLAGGFDEQFF.

This clonotype was observed a handful of times. The genes are TRBV7-9 and TRBJ1-5; 10 nucleotides line up with TRBD1. V shed 4 bases and J 4 bases; nucleotides not matched to a gene: 4. This CDR3 is 15 amino acids long. CDR1 SEHNR and CDR2 FQNEAQ come from the germline V gene (reference sequence). The CDR3 nucleotides read TGTGCCAGCAGCTCCCTGGACAGGGGGAATCAGCCCCAGCATTTT. It is translated as CASSSLDRGNQPQHF.

The chain has TRBV12-3 or TRBV12-4 and TRBJ2-7, with a weak D call TRBD2 (6 bases). The CDR3 has 14 residues. V lost 3 bases and J lost 3, with 12 bases in between. CDR3 sequence reads: CASSFSGGIYEQYF. CDR3 DNA: TGTGCCAGCAGTTTTAGTGGGGGGATCTACGAGCAGTACTTC.

The chain carries TRBV5-5 and TRBJ1-2; TRBD1 matches at 9 bases. CDR3 length: 15 residues. Germline lookup yields CDR1 SGHKS and CDR2 YYEKEE (reference sequence). V trimming: 4 bases; J trimming: 5 bases; junction bases outside the gene matches: 9. In DNA, the CDR3 is TGTGCCAGCAGCAGGCCGGGACAGGGTTCTTATGGCTACACCTTC. Encoded protein: CASSRPGQGSYGYTF.